Following are 2 T cell receptor delta chains from one sample sequenced in a study of gamma-delta T cells after stem cell transplantation. TCRdb redid the clone calls on the RT-PCR reads with CATT. The data show 11,000 or so delta-chain clones, about 1.2% seen once. The sample taken for sequencing was gamma-delta T cells. All receptors derive from a human donor. It is not recorded whose cells these are; they may come from a transplant donor.

This clone came up a few times. V usage is TRDV2 and J usage is TRDJ3, with 12 bases identical to TRDD3. Germline CDR1 is GEAIGNYY and CDR2 is EKD. The V gene end was trimmed by 3 bases and the J gene end by 0 bases; junction bases not matched to a gene: 11. CDR3 length: 21 residues. The CDR3 spells CACDPILGDTRSSWDTRQMFF. CDR3 DNA: TGTGCCTGTGACCCTATACTGGGGGATACACGTAGCTCCTGGGACACCCGACAGATGTTTTTC.

This clone occurred many times. The V call is TRDV2, the J call TRDJ1, with D possibly matching TRDD3 (6 bases). V lost 0 bases to trimming and J lost 2 bases, with 18 bases between them. The CDR3 is 17 residues long. The germline V gene has CDR1 GEAIGNYY and CDR2 EKD. The CDR3 loop reads CACDTVPLPDTTDKLIF. The CDR3 coding sequence is TGTGCCTGTGACACCGTTCCTTTACCGGATACTACCGATAAACTCATCTTT.